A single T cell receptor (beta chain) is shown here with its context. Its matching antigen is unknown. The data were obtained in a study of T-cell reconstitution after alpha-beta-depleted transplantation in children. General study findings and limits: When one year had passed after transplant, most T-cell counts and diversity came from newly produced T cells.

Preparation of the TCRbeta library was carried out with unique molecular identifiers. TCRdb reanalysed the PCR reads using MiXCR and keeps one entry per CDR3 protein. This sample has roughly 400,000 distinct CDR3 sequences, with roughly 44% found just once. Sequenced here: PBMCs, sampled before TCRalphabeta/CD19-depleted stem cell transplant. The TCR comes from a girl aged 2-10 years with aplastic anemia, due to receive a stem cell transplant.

The CDR3: CATSLNGNHEQYF. The CDR3 DNA sequence: TGTGCCACCAGTTTAAACGGGAACCACGAGCAGTACTTC. The gene calls are TRBV24-1 and TRBJ2-7; possible D gene TRBD2, 5 bases. Germline CDR1 reads KGHDR; CDR2 reads SFDVKD. Trimming removed 6 bases from V and 5 bases from J, with 13 bases in between. This CDR3 has 13 amino acids.